A selection of T cell receptor beta chains follows, all from one sample in a study of cytomegalovirus exposure and HLA in healthy donors. Generated by immunoSEQ multiplex PCR, the TCRdb table keeps only in-frame clones and is missing some. The table has 150,000 to 180,000 clones, around 79% seen once. The source material was PBMCs. These TCRs come from a man between 18 and 29 years old in good health and CMV-seronegative. CDR3s include the opening cysteine and the closing phenylalanine or tryptophan. A D gene is named only where the DNA matches it firmly. Not all rows give a size; the values are once, few, many and, for expanded clones, a class.

d_call j_call v_call clone_size cdr3_nt cdr3_aa
NA TRBJ1-2 TRBV6-1 once TGTGCCACGCTCTTGGGGGGGCAGGGCTATGGCTACACCTTC CATLLGGQGYGYTF
TRBD1 TRBJ1-1 TRBV2 NA TGTGCCAGCACCACAGGGGGCGCGGTGACTTTCTTT CASTTGGAVTFF
NA TRBJ1-5 TRBV2 NA TGTGCCAGCAGTAGAGGGAAAGTTAATTTCAATCAGCCCCAGCATTTT CASSRGKVNFNQPQHF
TRBD1 TRBJ2-6 TRBV9 once TGTGCCAGCAGCGCTTACGGGACAGGGTGGTCTGGGGCCAACGTCCTGACTTTC CASSAYGTGWSGANVLTF
TRBD2 TRBJ2-3 TRBV5-6 NA TGTGCCAGCAGCTTAGATGAGCGGGGGAGCACAGATACGCAGTATTTT CASSLDERGSTDTQYF
TRBD2 TRBJ2-5 TRBV6-5 NA TGTGCCAGCACCTTGAGCGGGGGGGGGCAAGAGACCCAGTACTTC CASTLSGGGQETQYF
NA TRBJ1-1 TRBV7-2 NA TGTGCCAGCAGCGCCGGACAGAACACTGAAGCTTTCTTT CASSAGQNTEAFF
NA TRBJ2-1 TRBV5-1 NA TGCGCCAGCAGCTGGCGGTTAAACAATGAGCAGTTCTTC CASSWRLNNEQFF
TRBD2 TRBJ2-3 TRBV19 NA TGTGCCAGTAGTACCTCCGGGACTAGCATGACAGATACGCAGTATTTT CASSTSGTSMTDTQYF
NA TRBJ2-5 TRBV29-1 NA TGCAGCGTTAGAGGATACCAAGAGACCCAGTACTTC CSVRGYQETQYF
NA TRBJ2-2 TRBV7-6 NA TGTGCCAGCAGCTTAGTGTTAGATCCGGGCACCGGGGAGCTGTTTTTT CASSLVLDPGTGELFF
TRBD1 TRBJ1-5 TRBV6-1 NA TGTGCCAGCCTCCAGGGGGCAGGGTACTATCAGCCCCAGCATTTT CASLQGAGYYQPQHF
TRBD1 TRBJ1-4 TRBV5-8 NA TGTGCCAGCAGCCCGGGGACAGGGGTTAATGAAAAACTGTTTTTT CASSPGTGVNEKLFF
NA TRBJ1-1 TRBV25-1 few TGTGCCAGCATCGACGACAGAGTGAACACTGAAGCTTTCTTT CASIDDRVNTEAFF
TRBD1 TRBJ1-4 TRBV7-9 NA TGTGCCAGCAGCCCCGGGACAGGGGGTCCGCCTAATGAAAAACTGTTTTTT CASSPGTGGPPNEKLFF
NA TRBJ1-1 TRBV27 NA TGTGCCAGCAGTTTAACGGCCAGGGGCCCCACTGAAGCTTTCTTT CASSLTARGPTEAFF
TRBD1 TRBJ1-6 TRBV14 NA TGTGCCAGCAGCCTCGGACAGGGAGACAATTCACCCCTCCACTTT CASSLGQGDNSPLHF
TRBD2 TRBJ2-3 TRBV10-3 NA TGTGCCATCAGCGAGCGGGGGGGCCTTGATACGCAGTATTTT CAISERGGLDTQYF
TRBD1 TRBJ1-4 TRBV19 NA TGTGCCAGTAGGACCGGGACAGGGTTGCGGAAACTGTTTTTT CASRTGTGLRKLFF
TRBD2 TRBJ2-7 TRBV7-3 NA TGTGCCAGCAGCTTAGCGGGGGGGTCCTACGAGCAGTACTTC CASSLAGGSYEQYF
NA TRBJ2-1 TRBV11-3 NA TGTGCCAGCAGCTTAGGGCATGAGCAGTTCTTC CASSLGHEQFF
NA TRBJ1-2 TRBV7-9 NA TGTGCCAGCAGCTTAGCTTTAGCAGATGGCTACACCTTC CASSLALADGYTF
NA TRBJ1-2 TRBV7-6 few TGTGCCAGCAGCTCCACAGGGTACTATGGCTACACCTTC CASSSTGYYGYTF
NA TRBJ1-2 TRBV18 NA TGTGCCAGCTCACCGGAGGGCGCGGGGGGCTACACCTTC CASSPEGAGGYTF
NA TRBJ2-7 TRBV7-2 NA TGTGCCAGCAGTCCTGACAGCTACCTCTCCTACGAGCAGTACTTC CASSPDSYLSYEQYF
TRBD1 TRBJ1-5 TRBV5-6 NA TGTGCCAGCAGTCGGATTCGGGACAGGGGGCTTGGGGGCAATCAGCCCCAGCATTTT CASSRIRDRGLGGNQPQHF
NA TRBJ1-5 TRBV28 few TGTGCCAGCAGCTCGGGACATAGCAATCAGCCCCAGCATTTT CASSSGHSNQPQHF
TRBD1 TRBJ2-3 TRBV6-5 NA TGTGCCAGCAGTTATGCCGGGACAGGTCCAGATACGCAGTATTTT CASSYAGTGPDTQYF
TRBD1 TRBJ1-2 TRBV18 once TGTGCCAGCTCACGGGCAGGGACAGGGGGCAACTATGGCTACACCTTC CASSRAGTGGNYGYTF
NA TRBJ2-5 TRBV2 once TGTGCCAGCAGACAAACTAGCCGCGAGACCCAGTACTTC CASRQTSRETQYF
TRBD1 TRBJ1-6 TRBV5-1 NA TGCGCCAGCAGACCCGGGACAGCTAATTCACCCCTCCACTTT CASRPGTANSPLHF
NA TRBJ1-2 TRBV4-1 NA TGCGCCAGCAGCCAAGCAGGAGGCAGGATGGACGGCTACACCTTC CASSQAGGRMDGYTF
NA TRBJ1-5 TRBV6-5 few TGTGCCAGCAGTTTTGGAGTGACGAATCAGCCCCAGCATTTT CASSFGVTNQPQHF
NA TRBJ1-1 TRBV6-5 NA TGTGCCAGCAGTCAGGGGCCTTTGAACACTGAAGCTTTCTTT CASSQGPLNTEAFF
TRBD1 TRBJ1-3 TRBV27 NA TGTGCCAGCAGAGGGACAGGGACAGCCGGAAACACCATATATTTT CASRGTGTAGNTIYF
TRBD1 TRBJ1-3 TRBV7-6 NA TGTGCCAGCAGCTCGGACAGGGGGAAAGGAAACACCATATATTTT CASSSDRGKGNTIYF
NA TRBJ1-1 TRBV11-2 NA TGTGCCAGCAGCCTCTATCAGGACACTGAAGCTTTCTTT CASSLYQDTEAFF
NA TRBJ2-4 TRBV10-1 NA TGCGCCAGCAGTCAAGGGGCCGAAAACATTCAGTACTTC CASSQGAENIQYF
TRBD1 TRBJ1-2 TRBV10-3 NA TGTGCCATCAGGGGACAGGGAGATAACTATGGCTACACCTTC CAIRGQGDNYGYTF
TRBD1 TRBJ1-6 TRBV4-1 NA TGCGCCAGCAGCCAAGGGGACAGGGGATCTCACTCCTATAATTCACCCCTCCACTTT CASSQGDRGSHSYNSPLHF
TRBD1 TRBJ2-3 TRBV4-1 NA TGCGCCAGCAGCCTTCCCCGGGACAGGTTCACAGATACGCAGTATTTT CASSLPRDRFTDTQYF
TRBD2 TRBJ2-2 TRBV7-9 NA TGTGCCAGCAGCTCTGGACTAGCGGGATGGGCCGGGGAGCTGTTTTTT CASSSGLAGWAGELFF
NA TRBJ1-2 TRBV11-1 NA TGTGCCAGCAGCCCATCCGGGGGGAGCTATGGCTACACCTTC CASSPSGGSYGYTF
NA TRBJ2-1 TRBV11-2 NA TGTGCCAGCAGCTTAGATGCGGCCTACAATGAGCAGTTCTTC CASSLDAAYNEQFF
NA TRBJ1-5 TRBV28 NA TGTGCCGGCAGTCTCGGGTGGAGGCAGCCCCAGCATTTT CAGSLGWRQPQHF
NA TRBJ1-6 TRBV19 NA TGTGCCAGTAGTATAGCTGCAGGGGAAAGGACACCCCTCCACTTT CASSIAAGERTPLHF
NA TRBJ1-4 TRBV19 NA TGTGCCAGTAGTATCACCAGGGTCGAAAAACTGTTTTTT CASSITRVEKLFF
TRBD1 TRBJ2-3 TRBV10-1 NA TGCGCCAGCAGTTCGGACAGGCTAACAGATACGCAGTATTTT CASSSDRLTDTQYF
NA TRBJ2-3 TRBV5-5 NA TGTGCCAGCAGCTTAAAGGCGGGCACAGATACGCAGTATTTT CASSLKAGTDTQYF